This T cell receptor (beta chain) was sequenced during a study of control samples from healthy donors and cancer patients. This clone was seen a single time. This table comes from immunoSEQ multiplex PCR, and its TCRdb copy is limited to in-frame clones, with some not included. This table has around 100,000 clones, 80% to 90% appearing once. Trimming took 4 bases from V and 3 from J, leaving 17 bases between them. Germline CDR1 reads SGHDT; CDR2 reads YYEEEE. CDR3 length equals 15 residues. This TCR came from a man aged 30 to 45 in good health. The chain couples TRBV5-6 to TRBJ2-7; perhaps TRBD2 as D (5 bases). The sequenced material came from blood. The CDR3 protein is CASSLWVNEGYEQYF. Written as DNA, the CDR3 is TGTGCCAGCAGCCTATGGGTAAATGAGGGCTACGAGCAGTACTTC.